This is a list of T cell receptor beta chains from one sample in a study of T-cell memory formation after mild COVID-19. Each CDR3 protein is one row after TCRdb ran MiXCR on the 5' RACE reads. The sample has approximately 300,000 distinct CDR3 sequences, 15% seen once. Sequencing was done on a sample of PBMCs or a T cell subset sorted from them (not recorded which). These TCRs come from a man aged 18 to 29 who had mild COVID-19 (a few samples of this study predate the infection). Cell type and time point are not known. CDR3s include the opening cysteine and the closing phenylalanine or tryptophan. The D gene is left open where the match is weak. Where a row states a size, it is once, few, many or the class of an expanded clone; other rows omit it.

>TRBJ2-2|.|14|.|TRBV20-1
CSANGQSRTGELFF
TGCAGTGCTAATGGACAGAGTCGCACCGGGGAGCTGTTTTTT
>TRBJ1-4|.|10|many|TRBV5-8
CASSLKGGRF
TGTGCCAGCAGCTTAAAGGGAGGTCGTTTT
>TRBJ1-1|.|13|few|TRBV27
CASSLVAGTEAFF
TGTGCCAGCAGTTTGGTAGCCGGCACTGAAGCTTTCTTT
>TRBJ2-1|.|15|.|TRBV5-6
CASSLFSAAYNEQFF
TGTGCCAGCAGCTTGTTTTCAGCAGCCTACAATGAGCAGTTCTTC
>TRBJ2-7|.|12|many|TRBV7-9
CASSADIYEQYF
TGTGCCAGCAGCGCTGACATCTACGAGCAGTACTTC
>TRBJ2-3|TRBD1|13|.|TRBV10-3
CATRTGDTDTQYF
TGTGCCACCCGGACAGGGGACACAGATACGCAGTATTTT
>TRBJ1-5|.|13|few|TRBV15
CATKDRGNQPQHF
TGTGCCACCAAGGACAGAGGGAATCAGCCCCAGCATTTT
>TRBJ1-2|TRBD1|14|.|TRBV12-3/TRBV12-4
CASSWDSVNYGYTF
TGTGCCAGCAGTTGGGACAGTGTTAACTATGGCTACACCTTC
>TRBJ2-7|.|14|few|TRBV4-3
CASSQYEGSYEQYF
TGCGCCAGCAGCCAGTACGAGGGTTCCTACGAGCAGTACTTC
>TRBJ1-1|.|14|.|TRBV6-6
CATSFNGQNTEAFF
TGTGCCACCTCGTTTAACGGACAGAACACTGAAGCTTTCTTT
>TRBJ2-3|.|13|.|TRBV4-3
CASSQDTVDTQYF
TGCGCCAGCAGCCAAGACACGGTAGATACGCAGTATTTT
>TRBJ2-5|TRBD1|14|.|TRBV10-3
CAISGQGAEETQYF
TGTGCCATCAGTGGGCAGGGGGCTGAAGAGACCCAGTACTTC
>TRBJ1-1|.|13|few|TRBV6-5
CASRGASYTEAFF
TGTGCCAGCAGAGGGGCGAGCTACACTGAAGCTTTCTTT
>TRBJ2-1|.|12|many|TRBV6-2/TRBV6-3
CASSYREDEQFF
TGTGCCAGCAGTTACCGGGAAGATGAGCAGTTCTTC
>TRBJ2-7|.|14|few|TRBV20-1
CSAKDVLSSYEQYF
TGCAGTGCTAAGGACGTACTGAGCTCCTACGAGCAGTACTTC
>TRBJ2-3|.|14|few|TRBV10-3
CALRAGMRADTQYF
TGTGCCTTAAGGGCAGGGATGCGCGCAGATACGCAGTATTTT
>TRBJ2-1|TRBD2|16|.|TRBV4-1
CASSQVGAGTYNEQFF
TGCGCCAGCAGCCAAGTAGGAGCGGGGACTTACAATGAGCAGTTCTTC
>TRBJ2-7|TRBD2|15|few|TRBV6-6
CASTGLAGASYEQYF
TGTGCCAGCACCGGACTAGCGGGGGCCTCCTACGAGCAGTACTTC
>TRBJ2-3|TRBD2|17|many|TRBV5-1
CASSGSGTSGATDTQYF
TGCGCCAGCAGCGGATCCGGGACTAGCGGGGCTACAGATACGCAGTATTTT
>TRBJ1-4|TRBD1|15|once|TRBV5-1
CASRTGTGFGEKLFF
TGCGCCAGCAGGACCGGGACAGGGTTTGGTGAAAAACTGTTTTTT
>TRBJ2-5|.|12|few|TRBV2
CASLQAQETQYF
TGTGCCAGCTTGCAGGCCCAAGAGACCCAGTACTTC
>TRBJ2-3|.|14|.|TRBV12-3/TRBV12-4
CASSPRVSGDTQYF
TGTGCCAGCAGCCCAAGGGTTTCGGGAGATACGCAGTATTTT
>TRBJ2-1|.|13|.|TRBV7-3
CASSSPLGGEQFF
TGTGCCAGCAGCTCGCCTTTGGGGGGCGAGCAGTTCTTC
>TRBJ2-1|.|16|few|TRBV12-3/TRBV12-4
CASSASGGANSNEQFF
TGTGCCAGCAGTGCCTCCGGCGGGGCAAATTCCAATGAGCAGTTCTTC
>TRBJ2-5|.|15|.|TRBV3-1
CASSQAGLLQETQYF
TGTGCCAGCAGCCAAGCAGGACTACTTCAAGAGACCCAGTACTTC
>TRBJ1-5|.|14|few|TRBV28
CASRTPGGNQPQHF
TGTGCCAGCAGGACCCCCGGCGGGAATCAGCCCCAGCATTTT
>TRBJ1-4|.|17|few|TRBV11-2
CASSARGGARDNEKLFF
TGTGCCAGCAGCGCTAGGGGGGGGGCCAGGGATAATGAAAAACTGTTTTTT
>TRBJ2-5|TRBD1|13|.|TRBV7-9
CASSMDREETQYF
TGTGCCAGCAGCATGGACAGGGAAGAGACCCAGTACTTC
>TRBJ2-5|TRBD1|15|.|TRBV7-9
CASSSRQGAGETQYF
TGTGCCAGCAGCTCTCGACAGGGGGCCGGTGAGACCCAGTACTTC
>TRBJ1-5|.|14|few|TRBV7-9
CASSLSGLGEPQHF
TGTGCCAGCAGCTTATCCGGCCTGGGGGAGCCCCAGCATTTT
>TRBJ2-5|.|15|.|TRBV7-2
CASSLFFGLAETQYF
TGTGCCAGCAGCTTATTCTTCGGCCTAGCAGAGACCCAGTACTTC
>TRBJ1-2|TRBD1|16|many|TRBV20-1
CSAPRLGSGGDYGYTF
TGCAGTGCTCCTCGACTCGGGTCAGGGGGCGACTATGGCTACACCTTC
>TRBJ2-3|.|15|few|TRBV6-5
CASSYGRSGTDTQYF
TGTGCCAGCAGTTACGGACGTTCGGGTACAGATACGCAGTATTTT
>TRBJ2-3|.|14|many|TRBV5-5
CASSRSGPRDTQYF
TGTGCCAGCAGCCGGAGCGGGCCGCGGGATACGCAGTATTTT
>TRBJ2-5|.|16|few|TRBV5-1
CASSLSSGGGQETQYF
TGCGCCAGCAGCTTGAGTTCGGGGGGCGGGCAAGAGACCCAGTACTTC
>TRBJ2-5|.|14|.|TRBV24-1
CATSDPDIRETQYF
TGTGCCACCAGTGACCCGGACATTAGGGAGACCCAGTACTTC
>TRBJ2-2|.|15|.|TRBV24-1
CATSDKQRNTGELFF
TGTGCCACCAGTGATAAACAGAGGAACACCGGGGAGCTGTTTTTT
>TRBJ2-6|.|14|.|TRBV28
CASSLESGANVLTF
TGTGCCAGCAGTTTAGAGTCTGGGGCCAACGTCCTGACTTTC
>TRBJ2-3|.|16|.|TRBV25-1
CASHPGRAPSTDTQYF
TGTGCCAGCCACCCCGGTAGGGCCCCAAGCACAGATACGCAGTATTTT
>TRBJ1-1|TRBD1|13|many|TRBV12-3/TRBV12-4
CASSLPGGTEAFF
TGTGCCAGCAGTTTACCAGGGGGGACTGAAGCTTTCTTT
>TRBJ2-3|.|11|.|TRBV2
CANTFTDTQYF
TGTGCCAACACTTTCACAGATACGCAGTATTTT
>TRBJ1-2|TRBD1|15|.|TRBV18
CASSPGGQENYGYTF
TGTGCCAGCTCACCCGGGGGACAGGAGAACTATGGCTACACCTTC
>TRBJ2-2|.|15|few|TRBV7-6
CASSLKGSGTGELFF
TGTGCCAGCAGCTTAAAAGGGTCAGGCACCGGGGAGCTGTTTTTT
>TRBJ2-7|TRBD1|16|.|TRBV7-2
CASSLVGGQGGYEQYF
TGTGCCAGCAGCTTAGTAGGGGGACAGGGTGGCTACGAGCAGTACTTC
>TRBJ2-5|.|13|few|TRBV5-1
CASSLGNAETQYF
TGCGCCAGCAGCTTGGGGAACGCGGAGACCCAGTACTTC
>TRBJ2-5|.|15|few|TRBV20-1
CSAARDFPYQETQYF
TGCAGTGCAGCCCGGGACTTCCCGTACCAAGAGACCCAGTACTTC
>TRBJ1-5|TRBD1|15|few|TRBV20-1
CSASQGGRWDQPQHF
TGCAGTGCGTCGCAAGGGGGCAGGTGGGATCAGCCCCAGCATTTT